The rows below give T cell receptor beta chains drawn from one sample of a study of CD8 T cells in Susac syndrome. One entry per CDR3 protein, called by TCRdb with MiXCR from the immunoSEQ multiplex PCR reads. The data contain some 150,000 distinct CDR3 sequences, 90% to 95% of them singletons. The sequenced sample consisted of CD8+ T cells from PBMCs. Receptors originate from a human donor with multiple sclerosis. CDR3s include the opening cysteine and the closing phenylalanine or tryptophan. A D gene is named only where the DNA matches it firmly. Clone sizes are given selectively: once, few, many, or a class where the clone is expanded.

V gene,D gene,J gene,clone size,CDR3 DNA,CDR3 protein
TRBV7-6,NA,TRBJ2-1,once,TGTGCCAGCAGCTTAGGGGATATGTTTAAGCAGTTCTTC,CASSLGDMFKQFF
TRBV5-6,TRBD1,TRBJ2-1,NA,TGTGCCAGCATCCGGGACAGGGGCTTGAATGAGCAGTTCTTC,CASIRDRGLNEQFF
TRBV5-6,NA,TRBJ1-1,NA,TGTGCCAGCAGCTCGGGCGGGGGGAACACTGAAGCTTTCTTT,CASSSGGGNTEAFF
TRBV7-6,TRBD2,TRBJ2-1,NA,TGTGCCAGCAGCCGGCCGTCAGCGGGGGTGGGGGATGAGCAGTTCTTC,CASSRPSAGVGDEQFF
TRBV12-3/TRBV12-4,TRBD2,TRBJ2-2,NA,TGTGCCAGCAGTTTATCCACTACCAAGCGGGGAAGGGCCGGGGAGCTGTTTTTT,CASSLSTTKRGRAGELFF
TRBV7-2,TRBD1,TRBJ1-2,NA,TGTGCCAGCAGAAGGGGGACAGACTATGGCTACACCTTC,CASRRGTDYGYTF
TRBV24-1,TRBD1,TRBJ2-2,NA,TGTGCCACCAGTGACCCAGACAGGGGTTGGGCCGGGGAGCTGTTTTTT,CATSDPDRGWAGELFF
TRBV3-1,NA,TRBJ2-5,NA,TGTGCCAGCAGCCCGGGGGGTACAGGGGACCTCTTCCAAGAGACCCAGTACTTC,CASSPGGTGDLFQETQYF
TRBV7-9,TRBD1,TRBJ2-2,NA,TGTGCCAGCAGCTTCAACAGGGGCACCGGGGAGCTGTTTTTT,CASSFNRGTGELFF
TRBV27,NA,TRBJ1-1,NA,TGTGCCAGCAGTTTATCAGGGGTTATTTACACTGAAGCTTTCTTT,CASSLSGVIYTEAFF
TRBV18,NA,TRBJ1-1,NA,TGTGCCAGCTCACCACCGGGCAGGGCTACTGAAGCTTTCTTT,CASSPPGRATEAFF
TRBV2,NA,TRBJ2-1,NA,TGTGCCATCGGTCCCGATACCCCGAATGAGCAGTTCTTC,CAIGPDTPNEQFF
TRBV9,NA,TRBJ1-2,NA,TGTGCCAGCAGCCTGGGGACCGCCGAAGGCTACACCTTC,CASSLGTAEGYTF
TRBV13,TRBD2,TRBJ2-1,once,TGTGCCAGCAGCTGGCCCAGCGGGGAGTCCTACAATGAGCAGTTCTTC,CASSWPSGESYNEQFF
TRBV12-5,TRBD1,TRBJ1-4,NA,TGTGCTAGTGGCCGGATCGACAGGGAAGGTGAAAAACTGTTTTTT,CASGRIDREGEKLFF
TRBV28,NA,TRBJ2-5,NA,TGTGCCAGCACCTCGAGGTACCAAGAGACCCAGTACTTC,CASTSRYQETQYF
TRBV5-6,TRBD1,TRBJ1-1,once,TGTGCCAGCAGCTTGGACAGGGGGCTCACTGAAGCTTTCTTT,CASSLDRGLTEAFF
TRBV12-5,NA,TRBJ2-7,NA,TGTGCTAGTGGTTCTTCAGGGGTCTGGGTCGAGCAGTACTTC,CASGSSGVWVEQYF
TRBV7-9,TRBD1,TRBJ2-7,NA,TGTGCCAGCAGCCAGTGGGACAGCCACGAGCAGTACTTC,CASSQWDSHEQYF
TRBV27,NA,TRBJ2-7,NA,TGTGCCAGCAGTCTGGGACGTGGAAGTGAGCAGTACTTC,CASSLGRGSEQYF
TRBV19,NA,TRBJ1-2,NA,TGTGCCAGTTCTTATCTGATCGGCACCTTCTATGGCTACACCTTC,CASSYLIGTFYGYTF
TRBV12-3/TRBV12-4,TRBD1,TRBJ2-5,NA,TGTGCCAGCAGCGCGAGACAGGGGTGGGAGACCCAGTACTTC,CASSARQGWETQYF
TRBV15,TRBD1,TRBJ1-1,once,TGTGCCACCAGCAAACCGGGACAGGGGGCTGCAGAAGCTTTCTTT,CATSKPGQGAAEAFF
TRBV4-1,NA,TRBJ1-1,NA,TGCGCCAGCAGCCAAGGTTCGGGCACTGAAGCTTTCTTT,CASSQGSGTEAFF
TRBV2,TRBD1,TRBJ2-5,NA,TGTGCCAGCAGTGGGCGGCCAGGGGGTAGTGGAGAGACCCAGTACTTC,CASSGRPGGSGETQYF
TRBV12-3/TRBV12-4,NA,TRBJ1-5,few,TGTGCCAGCAGCCAGATACAGCAGCCCCAGCATTTT,CASSQIQQPQHF
TRBV13,NA,TRBJ2-7,few,TGTGCCAGCAGCTTAGCCGGAGGGGACGAGCAGTACTTC,CASSLAGGDEQYF
TRBV5-6,NA,TRBJ1-2,NA,TGTGCCAGCAGCTCGGCCTCCTCAGACACCTTC,CASSSASSDTF
TRBV13,NA,TRBJ1-2,NA,TGTGCCAGCAGCCTCAGGACAGATCTCTATGGCTACACCTTC,CASSLRTDLYGYTF
TRBV28,NA,TRBJ2-3,NA,TGTGCCAGCAGTATGCTTTTAGGGAGGACAGATACGCAGTATTTT,CASSMLLGRTDTQYF
TRBV3-1,NA,TRBJ2-3,NA,TGTGCCAGCAGCCAATTCGAGGATACGCAGTATTTT,CASSQFEDTQYF
TRBV20-1,TRBD1,TRBJ1-1,NA,TGCAGTGCTAGAGATCAAGGGACAGGACACACTGAAGCTTTCTTT,CSARDQGTGHTEAFF
TRBV27,NA,TRBJ2-7,NA,TGTGCCAGCAGTTTCCTGGCAGGGTCCGAGCAGTACTTC,CASSFLAGSEQYF
TRBV3-1,NA,TRBJ1-1,NA,TGTGCCAGCAGCCAAGAAAGAAGGGTGGGGAACACTGAAGCTTTCTTT,CASSQERRVGNTEAFF
TRBV6-1,NA,TRBJ2-7,once,TGTGCCAGCAGCCTATTGACAACAGGGTCGGTTCCCTACGAGCAGTACTTC,CASSLLTTGSVPYEQYF
TRBV6-4,NA,TRBJ2-3,NA,TGTGCCAGCAGTGACTCGTCCCGGGGTACGCAGTATTTT,CASSDSSRGTQYF
TRBV6-4,NA,TRBJ1-4,NA,TGTGCCAGCAGTGACTCAAAAAAGGAAAAACTGTTTTTT,CASSDSKKEKLFF
TRBV7-9,NA,TRBJ2-7,NA,TGTGCCAGCAGCCCTCCGCGGCCCGAGCAGTACTTC,CASSPPRPEQYF
TRBV13,NA,TRBJ2-1,NA,TGTGCCAGCAGCGCGCAGACAGGCTACAATGAGCAGTTCTTC,CASSAQTGYNEQFF